This entry lists 21 T cell receptor beta chains sequenced from one sample in a study of tumor and adjacent non-tumor tissue in lung cancer. RNA was extracted from bulk tissue without any cell sorting. This non-tumor lung sample came from over 3 cm beyond the tumor edge. The library came from three nested PCR rounds adapted from ARM-PCR protocols. Each CDR3 protein gets one entry after TCRdb re-called the multiplex PCR reads with MiXCR. The table lists over 100,000 distinct CDR3 sequences, 60% to 70% of them singletons. Sequenced input: distant non-tumor lung tissue. These receptor sequences come from a man aged 55 to 70 with non-small cell lung cancer.

Comment on this clonotype: Relative to the germline gene, one junction end is altered; a read error may explain this. The chain employs TRBV6-5 and TRBJ1-5, with TRBD1 matching over 8 bases. The CDR3 is made up of 13 amino acids. Germline V lookup: CDR1 MNHEY, CDR2 SVGAGI. The CDR3, as DNA: TGTGCCAACAGTTCAGGGGGCGGATGGCCCCAGCATTTT. Amino acid sequence: CANSSGGGWPQHF.

Points on this clonotype: Relative to the germline gene, one junction end is altered; a read error may explain this. The genes are TRBV6-2 or TRBV6-3 and TRBJ2-5; tentatively, D is TRBD1 or TRBD2 (5 bases each). From germline, CDR1 is MNHEY and CDR2 SVGEGT. This CDR3 has 15 residues. The CDR3 loop reads CASSFFRGGQEIQYF. CDR3 DNA sequence: TGTGCCAGCAGTTTTTTCCGGGGCGGCCAAGAGATCCAGTACTTC.

As to this clonotype: The junction and the germline gene differ at one end; a read error may be behind it. The chain is built from TRBV29-1 and TRBJ2-2, with 8 bases lining up with TRBD2. CDR3 length: 14 residues. The germline gives CDR1 SQVTM, CDR2 ANQGSEA. Written as DNA, the CDR3 is TGCAACGTCCCGGCCAGCGGGAGATCCGGGGAGCTGTTTTTC. It yields the protein CNVPASGRSGELFF.

This clonotype was seen a handful of times. This may be a read error, as it is one base from a much larger clone. V and J are TRBV12-5 and TRBJ2-5, with D uncertain. CDR3 length: 10 residues. Germline lookup yields CDR1 LGHNT and CDR2 FRNRAP. Trimming left V 7 bases short and J 5 bases short, with 5 bases between. The CDR3 region is CASVVETQYF. The CDR3 nucleotides are TGTGCTAGTGTGGTGGAGACCCAGTACTTC. Based on the CDR3 plus reference TRBV12-5 and TRBJ2-5, the full variable domain is DARVTQTPRHKVTEMGQEVTMRCQPILGHNTVFWYRQTMMQGLELLAYFRNRAPLDDSGMPKDRFSAEMPDATLATLKIQPSEPRDSAVYFCASVVETQYFGPGTRLLVL.

For this clonotype: This may stem from a read error, because a much larger clone lies one nucleotide away. The CDR3 ends on some other residue instead of the conserved phenylalanine or tryptophan, so this is likely a read error. The chain recombines TRBV6-1 with TRBJ2-1, with 11 bases matching TRBD2. CDR1 MNHNS and CDR2 SASEGT come from the germline V gene. This CDR3 region has 15 residues. V was pared by 3 bases and J by 9 bases, with 7 bases of the junction left unmatched. CDR3 sequence (DNA): TGTGCCAGCAGTGATAGCGGGGGGGCGAGGGGTGAGCAGTTCTTA. Residues: CASSDSGGARGEQFL.

For this clonotype: At one end the junction does not follow the germline gene, possibly because of a read error. The rearrangement uses TRBV11-2 and TRBJ2-3, with 8 nucleotides matching TRBD1. CDR1 is SGHAT, CDR2 FQNNGV, per germline. The CDR3 runs to 14 residues. CDR3 DNA sequence: TGTGCCTGCGGCAAAGGACAGGGTTCAGATACGCACTATTTT. This codes for CACGKGQGSDTHYF.

This clonotype was found many times. V and J are TRBV2 and TRBJ2-7, with D perhaps TRBD2 (6 bases). Trimming stripped 9 bases from V and 6 bases from J, with 15 bases between. CDR3 length: 12 residues. Looked up from germline, CDR1 is SNHLY and CDR2 is FYNNEI. CDR3 bases: TGTGCCAGTCGGAGGGAGGCCCGCGAGCAGTACTTC. Protein: CASRREAREQYF.

This rearrangement joins TRBV11-2 to TRBJ2-1; TRBD2 agrees at 11 bases. J gave up 11 bases and V 5 bases, and 8 bases lay outside the gene matches. The germline V gene has CDR1 SGHAT and CDR2 FQNNGV. CDR3 length equals 14 residues. The CDR3: CASSPPGLAAQQFF. The CDR3, as DNA: TGTGCCAGCAGCCCCCCGGGACTAGCGGCCCAGCAGTTCTTC.

At least ten counts were recorded for this clonotype. The chain combines TRBV6-5 with TRBJ2-7; D is ambiguous. Germline assignment: CDR1 MNHEY and CDR2 SVGAGI. V dropped 2 bases and J dropped 3 bases, with 8 bases sitting between them. The CDR3 length is 13 residues. This CDR3 reads CASSYTLGYEQYF. The CDR3, as DNA: TGTGCCAGCAGTTACACCCTTGGCTACGAGCAGTACTTC.

Notes on this clonotype: The junction departs from germline at one end; a sequencing error may be responsible. The V and J genes are TRBV6-2 or TRBV6-3 and TRBJ2-4; 7 bases align to TRBD2. The V gene's germline CDR1 is MNHEY and CDR2 SVGEGT. The CDR3 totals 14 residues. The CDR3 coding sequence is TGTTCCAGCAGTAGTCCGACGGGAGGAAACATTCAGTACTTC. Protein: CSSSSPTGGNIQYF.

The chain combines TRBV20-1 with TRBJ1-1; a weak D match, TRBD1 (6 bases). V was trimmed by 5 bases and J by 8 bases, leaving 21 bases between them. CDR3 size: 14 residues. From germline, CDR1 is DFQATT and CDR2 SNEGSKA (reference sequence). CDR3 loop: CSAYPPGGLKEAFF. The CDR3 DNA is TGCAGTGCTTACCCCCCCGGGGGCCTTAAAGAAGCTTTCTTT.

This chain connects TRBV20-1 to TRBJ2-1, with 8 bases aligning to TRBD1. After removal of 8 bases from V and 6 bases from J, the junction contained 15 bases not matched to a gene. This CDR3 spans 15 amino acids. Germline V gene lookup returns CDR1 DFQATT and CDR2 SNEGSKA (reference sequence). Here the CDR3 DNA reads TGCAGTCCTGGAAAGACAGGGGTAATCACCAATGAGCAGTTCTTC. It yields the protein CSPGKTGVITNEQFF.

This clonotype was seen many times. This chain links TRBV29-1 with TRBJ2-1; TRBD2 aligns across 10 bases. The ends lost 6 bases at V and 1 base at J; junction bases unmatched: 6. CDR1 is SQVTM and CDR2 is ANQGSEA in the germline V gene. The CDR3 sequence is 15 residues long. CDR3 coding DNA: TGCAGCGTGGGGAAAGCGGGAGGGTCCTACAATGAGCAGTTCTTC. Translating it yields CSVGKAGGSYNEQFF.

This clonotype appeared a few times. A much bigger clone sits one base away, suggesting this may be a read error. Lacking the conserved final phenylalanine or tryptophan, this CDR3 likely reflects a read error. The J gene is TRBJ2-4, the V gene TRBV6-2 or TRBV6-3; D is possibly TRBD2 (5 bases). The length of the CDR3 is 13 residues. Trimming left V 2 bases short and J 9 bases short, with 11 bases between. CDR1 MNHEY and CDR2 SVGEGT come from the germline V gene. The CDR3 region is CASSYEGLGIQYI. In nucleotides, the CDR3 is TGTGCCAGCAGTTACGAGGGATTGGGCATTCAGTACATC.

This clonotype has a single count. This sequence may be a read error, since a much larger clone differs from it by one base. The gene calls are TRBV28 and TRBJ2-3, with 7 bases fitting TRBD2. Germline V CDR1 and CDR2: MDHEN, SYDVKM. Unmatched junction bases numbered 12, after V lost 7 bases and J lost 5 bases. CDR3 length: 15 residues. The CDR3 sequence: CASNGGSLGIDTQYF. DNA for the CDR3: TGTGCCAGCAACGGCGGGAGTTTGGGCATAGATACGCAGTATTTT.

This clonotype has at least ten counts. The chain employs TRBV7-8 and TRBJ2-1; weak D call: TRBD2 (6 bases). CDR3 length equals 17 residues. Germline loops: CDR1 SGHVS, CDR2 FQNEAQ. Trimming took 0 bases from V and 0 from J, leaving 12 bases between them. This CDR3 reads CASSLAVGGSSYNEQFF. CDR3 coding DNA: TGTGCCAGCAGCTTAGCGGTTGGGGGGAGCTCCTACAATGAGCAGTTCTTC.

The sample holds a few counts of this clonotype. This likely reflects a read error, since a far larger clone is one base away. V gene TRBV6-2 or TRBV6-3 combines with J gene TRBJ1-5; D gene unclear. The CDR3 covers 12 residues. Germline V gene sequence: CDR1 MNHEY, CDR2 SVGEGT. Here the CDR3 reads CTSSYSNQPQHF. The CDR3 coding sequence is TGTACCAGCAGTTATAGCAATCAGCCCCAGCATTTT.

Regarding this clonotype: A much larger clone lies a single base off, so this may be a read error. This chain connects TRBV4-3 to TRBJ2-3; 9 positions match TRBD2. With V trimmed by 4 bases and J by 4 bases, 9 bases remained unmatched. CDR1 is LGHNA, CDR2 YSLEER, per germline. The CDR3 spans 16 residues. The CDR3 nucleotides read TGCGCCAGCAGCCCGAGACCTGCGGGGGGGGCAGATACGCAGTATTTT. Protein: CASSPRPAGGADTQYF.

As concerns this clonotype: An end of the junction does not agree with germline; a read error may underlie this. The chain employs TRBV6-5 and TRBJ2-2; TRBD2 is a possible D gene (5 bases). CDR1 and CDR2 (germline): MNHEY, SVGAGI. The CDR3 covers 12 residues. In DNA, the CDR3 is TGTGCCTCTATTGCGAGCGCCGGGGAACTGTTTTTT. As protein: CASIASAGELFF.

In regard to this clonotype: One base away lies a much larger clone, so this may be a sequencing read error. The chain is built from TRBV28 and TRBJ1-5; D is possibly TRBD1 (5 bases). This CDR3 has 15 residues. Trimming shortened V by 2 bases and J by 3 bases, and 11 bases separated the two germline ends. Germline CDR1 reads MDHEN; CDR2 reads SYDVKM. The DNA for the CDR3 is TGTGCCAGCAGTTTACAGGGTGGCATCAATCAGCCCCAGCATTTT. Amino acids: CASSLQGGINQPQHF. The whole variable domain, filled in from reference TRBV28 and TRBJ1-5, reads DVKVTQSSRYLVKRTGEKVFLECVQDMDHENMFWYRQDPGLGLRLIYFSYDVKMKEKGDIPEGYSVSREKKERFSLILESASTNQTSMYLCASSLQGGINQPQHFGDGTRLSIL.

This clonotype was observed a single time. Sequence at one end of the junction differs from germline and may be a read error. The chain joins TRBV11-1 to TRBJ2-5; the D call may be TRBD1 or TRBD2 (5 bases each). Germline V lookup: CDR1 SGHAT, CDR2 FQDESV (reference sequence). This CDR3 region has 14 residues. CDR3: CVSNYQRGTETQYF. Here the CDR3 DNA reads TGCGTCAGCAACTACCAGAGGGGAACAGAGACTCAGTACTTC.